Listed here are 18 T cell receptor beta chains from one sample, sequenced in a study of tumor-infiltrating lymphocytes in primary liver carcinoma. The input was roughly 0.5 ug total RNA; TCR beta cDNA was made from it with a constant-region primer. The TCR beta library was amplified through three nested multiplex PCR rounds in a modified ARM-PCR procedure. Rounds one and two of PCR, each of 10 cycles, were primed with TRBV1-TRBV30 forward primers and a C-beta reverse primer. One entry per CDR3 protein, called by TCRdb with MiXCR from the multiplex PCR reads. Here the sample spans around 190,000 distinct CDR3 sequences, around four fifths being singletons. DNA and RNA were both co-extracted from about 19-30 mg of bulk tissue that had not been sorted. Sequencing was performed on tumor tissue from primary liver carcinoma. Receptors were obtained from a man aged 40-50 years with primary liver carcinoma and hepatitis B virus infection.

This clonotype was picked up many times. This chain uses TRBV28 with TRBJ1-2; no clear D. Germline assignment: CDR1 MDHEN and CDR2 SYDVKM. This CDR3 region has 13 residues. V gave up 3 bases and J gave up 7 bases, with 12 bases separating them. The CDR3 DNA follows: TGTGCCAGCAGTTTCCGGAATAATCTTGGCTACACCTTC. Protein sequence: CASSFRNNLGYTF.

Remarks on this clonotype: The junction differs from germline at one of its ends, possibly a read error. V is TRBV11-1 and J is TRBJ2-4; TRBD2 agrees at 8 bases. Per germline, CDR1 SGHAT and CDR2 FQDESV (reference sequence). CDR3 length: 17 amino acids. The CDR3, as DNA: TGTGCCAGCGGCTTTCCTGGGATTAGCGGGACTAAAAACATTCAGTACTTC. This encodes CASGFPGISGTKNIQYF.

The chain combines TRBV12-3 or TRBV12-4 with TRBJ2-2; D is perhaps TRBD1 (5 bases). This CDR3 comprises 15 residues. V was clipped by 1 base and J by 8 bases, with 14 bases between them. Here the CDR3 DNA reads TGTGCCAGCAGTTTAGTTATGGGGCGCGGAGGGGAGCTGTTTTTT. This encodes CASSLVMGRGGELFF.

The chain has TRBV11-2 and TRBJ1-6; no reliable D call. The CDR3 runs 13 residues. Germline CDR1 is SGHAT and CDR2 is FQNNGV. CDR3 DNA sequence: TGTGCTATCAGCTTAGTACTTGGTGGCCACCTCCACTTT. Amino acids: CAISLVLGGHLHF.

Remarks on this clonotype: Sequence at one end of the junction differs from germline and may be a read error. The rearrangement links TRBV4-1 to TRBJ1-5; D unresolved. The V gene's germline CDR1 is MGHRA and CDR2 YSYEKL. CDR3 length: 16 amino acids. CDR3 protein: CASIPVERAGNQPQHF. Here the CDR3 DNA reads TGTGCCAGCATCCCCGTTGAGAGGGCTGGCAATCAGCCCCAGCATTTT.

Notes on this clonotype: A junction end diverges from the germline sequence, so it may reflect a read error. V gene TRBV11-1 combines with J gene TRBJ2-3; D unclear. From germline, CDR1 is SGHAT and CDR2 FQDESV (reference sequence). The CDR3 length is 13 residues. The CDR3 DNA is TGTGCCAGCAGCTTAATCGCGGCAGATACGCAATATTTT. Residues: CASSLIAADTQYF. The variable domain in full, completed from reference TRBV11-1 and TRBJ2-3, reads EAEVAQSPRYKITEKSQAVAFWCDPISGHATLYWYRQILGQGPELLVQFQDESVVDDSQLPKDRFSAERLKGVDSTLKIQPAELGDSAMYLCASSLIAADTQYFGPGTRLTVL.

The CDR3 bases are TGTGCCAGCAATGAACAGGGGGCAAGGAGCACTGAAGCTTTCTTT. Translating gives CASNEQGARSTEAFF. V and J are TRBV6-2 or TRBV6-3 and TRBJ1-1; TRBD1 agrees at 9 bases. This CDR3 has 15 residues. Looked up from germline, CDR1 is MNHEY and CDR2 is SVGEGT. V lost 7 bases and J lost 4; bases outside the gene matches: 10.

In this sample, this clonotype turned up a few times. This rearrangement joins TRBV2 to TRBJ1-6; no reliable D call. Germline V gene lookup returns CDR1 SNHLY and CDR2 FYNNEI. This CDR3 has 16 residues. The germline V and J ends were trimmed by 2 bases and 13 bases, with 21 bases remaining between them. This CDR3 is CASSELRLEARLPLHF. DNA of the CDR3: TGTGCCAGCAGTGAACTTCGACTGGAGGCTCGACTTCCCCTCCACTTT.

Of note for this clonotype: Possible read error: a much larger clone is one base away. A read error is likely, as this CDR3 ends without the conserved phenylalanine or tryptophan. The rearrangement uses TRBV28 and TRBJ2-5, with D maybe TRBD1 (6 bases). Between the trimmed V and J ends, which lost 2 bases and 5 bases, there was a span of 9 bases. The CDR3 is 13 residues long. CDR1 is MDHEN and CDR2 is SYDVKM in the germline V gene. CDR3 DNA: TGTGCCAGCAGTTTACTGGGGGCCGAGACCCAGTACATC. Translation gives CASSLLGAETQYI.

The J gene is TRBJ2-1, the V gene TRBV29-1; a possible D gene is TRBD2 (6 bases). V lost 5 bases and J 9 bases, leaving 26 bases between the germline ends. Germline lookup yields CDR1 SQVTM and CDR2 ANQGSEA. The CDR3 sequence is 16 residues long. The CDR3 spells CSVTTNGRGFLSEQFF. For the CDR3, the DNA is TGCAGCGTTACGACTAACGGGAGAGGATTTTTGAGTGAGCAGTTCTTC.

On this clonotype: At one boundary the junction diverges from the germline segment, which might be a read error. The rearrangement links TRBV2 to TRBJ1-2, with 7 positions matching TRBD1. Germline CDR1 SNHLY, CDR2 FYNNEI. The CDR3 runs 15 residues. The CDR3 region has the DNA TGTGCCATCAGTGAAGCAAGGGGGCGCCGGCATGGCTACACCTTC. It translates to CAISEARGRRHGYTF.

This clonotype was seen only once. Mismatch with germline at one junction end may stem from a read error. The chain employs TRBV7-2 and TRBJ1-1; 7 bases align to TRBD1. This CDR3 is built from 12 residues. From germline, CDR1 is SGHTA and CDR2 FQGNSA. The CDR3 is CASSPQGGEAFF. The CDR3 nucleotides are TGTGCCAGCAGTCCCCAGGGGGGTGAAGCATTCTTT.

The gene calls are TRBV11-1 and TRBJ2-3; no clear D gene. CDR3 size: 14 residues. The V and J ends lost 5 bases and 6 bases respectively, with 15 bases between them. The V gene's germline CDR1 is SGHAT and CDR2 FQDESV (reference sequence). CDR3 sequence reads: CASSTKDPFDTQYF. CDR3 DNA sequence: TGTGCCAGCAGCACTAAAGACCCGTTTGATACGCAGTATTTT.

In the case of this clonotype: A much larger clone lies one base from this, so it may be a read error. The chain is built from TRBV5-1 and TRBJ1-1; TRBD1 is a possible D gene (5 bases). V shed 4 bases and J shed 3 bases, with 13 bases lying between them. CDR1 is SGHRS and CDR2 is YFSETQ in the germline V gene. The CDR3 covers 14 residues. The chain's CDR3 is CASSIAGGYTEAFF. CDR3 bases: TGCGCCAGCAGCATCGCGGGGGGTTACACTGAAGCTTTCTTT. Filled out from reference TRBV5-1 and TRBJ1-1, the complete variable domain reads KAGVTQTPRYLIKTRGQQVTLSCSPISGHRSVSWYQQTPGQGLQFLFEYFSETQRNKGNFPGRFSGRQFSNSRSEMNVSTLELGDSALYLCASSIAGGYTEAFFGQGTRLTVV.

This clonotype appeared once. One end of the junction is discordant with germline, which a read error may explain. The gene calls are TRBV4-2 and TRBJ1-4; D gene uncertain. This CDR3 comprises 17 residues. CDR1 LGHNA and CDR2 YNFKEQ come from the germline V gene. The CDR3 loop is CANSQEGPKPTNEKLLF. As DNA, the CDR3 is TGTGCCAACAGCCAAGAGGGCCCCAAACCAACTAATGAAAAACTGTTATTT.

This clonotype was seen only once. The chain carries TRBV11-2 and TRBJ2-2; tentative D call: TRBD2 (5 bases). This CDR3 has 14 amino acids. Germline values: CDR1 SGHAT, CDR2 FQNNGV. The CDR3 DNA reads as TGTGCAAGTGCGGGTCATTTGAACACCGGGGAGCTGTTTTTT. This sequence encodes CASAGHLNTGELFF.

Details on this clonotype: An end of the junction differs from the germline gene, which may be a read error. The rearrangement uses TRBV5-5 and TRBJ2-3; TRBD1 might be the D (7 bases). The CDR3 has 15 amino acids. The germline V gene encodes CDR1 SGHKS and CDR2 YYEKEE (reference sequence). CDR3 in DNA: TGTGCCAGAAGCTTCAGGGGGGCTAGCACAGGTACGCAGTATTTT. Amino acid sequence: CARSFRGASTGTQYF.

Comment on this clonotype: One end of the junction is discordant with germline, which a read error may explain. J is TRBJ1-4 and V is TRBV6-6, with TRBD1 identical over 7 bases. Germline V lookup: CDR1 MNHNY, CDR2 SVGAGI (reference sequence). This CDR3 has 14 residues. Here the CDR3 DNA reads TGTGCCAGCGGCCAGGGACAGCAAAATGAAAGACTGTTTTTT. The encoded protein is CASGQGQQNERLFF.